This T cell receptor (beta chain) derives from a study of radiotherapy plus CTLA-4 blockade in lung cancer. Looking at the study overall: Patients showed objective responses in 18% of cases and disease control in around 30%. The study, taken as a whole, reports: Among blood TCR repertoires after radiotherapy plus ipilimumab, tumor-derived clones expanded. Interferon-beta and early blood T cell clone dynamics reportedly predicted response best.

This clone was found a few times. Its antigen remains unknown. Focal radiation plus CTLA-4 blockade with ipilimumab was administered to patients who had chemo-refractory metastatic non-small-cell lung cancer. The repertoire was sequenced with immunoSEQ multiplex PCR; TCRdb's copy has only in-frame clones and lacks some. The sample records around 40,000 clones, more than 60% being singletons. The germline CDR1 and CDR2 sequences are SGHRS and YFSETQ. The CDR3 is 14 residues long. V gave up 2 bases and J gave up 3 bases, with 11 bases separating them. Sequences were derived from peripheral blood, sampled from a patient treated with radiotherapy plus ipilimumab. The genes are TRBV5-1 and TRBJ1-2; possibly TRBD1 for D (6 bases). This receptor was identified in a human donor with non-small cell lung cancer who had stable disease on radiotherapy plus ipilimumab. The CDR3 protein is CASSLGGNYYGYTF. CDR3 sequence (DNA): TGCGCCAGCAGCTTAGGGGGAAACTACTATGGCTACACCTTC.